These 4 T cell receptor beta chains were sequenced from one sample in a study of cytomegalovirus exposure and HLA in healthy donors. PCR employed 60 Vbeta and 13 Jbeta primers. Using immunoSEQ multiplex PCR, the repertoire was profiled, and TCRdb retains in-frame clones only, with some absent. The data contain a few hundred thousand clones, 60% to 80% of them singletons. The sample comprised PBMCs. The source of these receptors is a woman aged 25 to 45 in good health and CMV-seronegative.

V usage is TRBV5-4 and J usage is TRBJ1-2, with a weak D call TRBD1 (6 bases). Germline lookup yields CDR1 SGHNT and CDR2 YYREEE (reference sequence). The CDR3 runs to 13 residues. Trimming cost V 4 bases and J 4 bases, with 11 bases left between them. DNA for the CDR3: TGTGCCAGCAGCGAGAACAGGGCCTATGGCTACACCTTC. Translated: CASSENRAYGYTF.

The chain has TRBV27 and TRBJ2-7, with D maybe TRBD1 (5 bases). Between the trimmed V and J ends, which lost 6 bases and 3 bases, there was a span of 9 bases. The CDR3 is made up of 12 amino acids. Germline V lookup: CDR1 MNHEY, CDR2 SMNVEV (reference sequence). CDR3 sequence reads: CASRRGIYEQYF. For the CDR3, the DNA is TGTGCCAGCAGAAGGGGCATCTACGAGCAGTACTTC.

This rearrangement joins TRBV28 to TRBJ1-5; tentatively, D is TRBD1 (5 bases). The V end was cut by 9 bases, the J end by 0 bases, with 9 bases between. The CDR3 consists of 13 residues. The germline gives CDR1 MDHEN, CDR2 SYDVKM. The CDR3 nucleotides read TGTGCCAGTCAGGGTTATAGCAATCAGCCCCAGCATTTT. This gives the protein CASQGYSNQPQHF.

The J gene is TRBJ2-1, the V gene TRBV10-1; D gene uncertain. V was shortened by 0 bases and J by 4 bases, with 16 bases between the two germline ends. From germline, CDR1 is WNHNN and CDR2 SYGVQD (reference sequence). The CDR3 has 17 amino acids. The CDR3 spells CASSESLGQSSYNEQFF. The DNA of the CDR3 is TGCGCCAGCAGTGAGTCTCTTGGGCAGTCATCGTACAATGAGCAGTTCTTC.